This passage covers 5 T cell receptor beta chains from one sample sequenced in a study of T cell repertoires in cytomegalovirus infection. TCRdb reprocessed the reads via MiXCR and lists one record per CDR3 protein. The sample holds fewer than 250,000 distinct CDR3 sequences; roughly 22% are singletons and the top ten take approximately 18%. Source material: CD8+ T cells from PBMCs. The source of these receptors is a human donor in good health (CMV status not recorded). Some clones in this sample may be carry-over from other donors' samples.

This clonotype was counted at least ten times. The chain uses TRBV7-6 and TRBJ2-4; possibly TRBD2 for D (7 bases). Trimming pared 0 bases from V and 9 bases from J, leaving 18 bases between. CDR1 is SGHVS and CDR2 is FNYEAQ in the germline V gene. CDR3 length: 16 amino acids. The CDR3 here is CASSLAPRGPAGIQYF. The CDR3 nucleotides read TGTGCCAGCAGCTTAGCGCCGCGGGGGCCGGCCGGCATTCAGTACTTC. The variable domain in full, with the rest retrieved from reference TRBV7-6 and TRBJ2-4, is GAGVSQSPRYKVTKRGQDVALRCDPISGHVSLYWYRQALGQGPEFLTYFNYEAQQDKSGLPNDRFSAERPEGSISTLTIQRTEQRDSAMYRCASSLAPRGPAGIQYFGAGTRLSVL.

V usage is TRBV30 and J usage is TRBJ1-4; maybe TRBD1 (6 bases). Trimming took off 0 bases at V and 4 bases at J, with 12 bases between the two ends. The germline V gene encodes CDR1 GTSNPN and CDR2 SVGIG (reference sequence). The CDR3 contains 15 residues. CDR3 coding DNA: TGTGCCTGGAGTGTCGAATGGGGGCATAATGAAAAACTGTTTTTT. Encoded protein: CAWSVEWGHNEKLFF.

The rearrangement uses TRBV15 and TRBJ1-2, with TRBD1 identical over 10 bases. The CDR3 runs to 15 residues. The germline V gene has CDR1 LNHNV and CDR2 YYDKDF (reference sequence). V was pared by 1 base and J by 8 bases, with 7 bases of the junction left unmatched. The CDR3, as DNA: TGTGCCACCAGCAGAGCCCCGTGGGACAGGGGCGGCTACACCTTC. Translation gives CATSRAPWDRGGYTF.

There are many counts of this clonotype. The V and J genes are TRBV19 and TRBJ2-7; weak D call: TRBD2 (5 bases). Germline assignment: CDR1 LNHDA and CDR2 SQIVND (reference sequence). Trimming removed 2 bases at V and 5 bases at J, with 16 bases between. The CDR3 loop spans 15 amino acids. The CDR3, as DNA: TGTGCCAGTAGTATAACTCCCGGGAATATGAACGAGCAGTACTTC. Translation gives CASSITPGNMNEQYF. The variable domain in full, with the rest retrieved from reference TRBV19 and TRBJ2-7, is DGGITQSPKYLFRKEGQNVTLSCEQNLNHDAMYWYRQDPGQGLRLIYYSQIVNDFQKGDIAEGYSVSREKKESFPLTVTSAQKNPTAFYLCASSITPGNMNEQYFGPGTRLTVT.

This clonotype showed up many times. The V and J genes are TRBV7-2 and TRBJ2-3; the match to TRBD2 covers 11 bases. The CDR3 is 17 residues long. Germline-derived CDR1 and CDR2 are SGHTA and FQGNSA. The J segment lost 2 bases and the V segment lost 5 bases, leaving 9 bases of the junction unmatched. The CDR3 reads CASSVRLAGILTDTQYF. As DNA, the CDR3 is TGTGCCAGCAGCGTGAGACTAGCGGGGATTCTCACAGATACGCAGTATTTT.